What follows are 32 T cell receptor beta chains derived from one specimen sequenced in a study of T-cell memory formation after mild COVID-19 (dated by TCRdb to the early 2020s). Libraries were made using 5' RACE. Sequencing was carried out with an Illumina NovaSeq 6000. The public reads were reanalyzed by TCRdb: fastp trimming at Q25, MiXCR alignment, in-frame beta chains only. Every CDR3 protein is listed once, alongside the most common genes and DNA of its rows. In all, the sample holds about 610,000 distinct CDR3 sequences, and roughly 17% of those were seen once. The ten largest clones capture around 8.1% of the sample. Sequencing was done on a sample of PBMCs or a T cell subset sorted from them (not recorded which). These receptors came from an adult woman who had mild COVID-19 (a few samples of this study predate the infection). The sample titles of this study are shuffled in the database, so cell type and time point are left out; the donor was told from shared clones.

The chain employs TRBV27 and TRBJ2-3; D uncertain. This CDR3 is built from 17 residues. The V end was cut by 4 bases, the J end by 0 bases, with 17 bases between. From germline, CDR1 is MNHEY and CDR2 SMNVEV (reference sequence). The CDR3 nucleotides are TGTGCCAGCAGTTGGTATTCCTTGCCAGCTAGCACAGATACGCAGTATTTT. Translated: CASSWYSLPASTDTQYF.

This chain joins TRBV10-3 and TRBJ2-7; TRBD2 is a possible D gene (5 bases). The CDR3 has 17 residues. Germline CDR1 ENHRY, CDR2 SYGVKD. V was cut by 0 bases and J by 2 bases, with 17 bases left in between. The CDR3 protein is CAISESLVGDGAYEQYF. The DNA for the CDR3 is TGTGCCATCAGTGAGTCGTTGGTGGGAGACGGAGCCTACGAGCAGTACTTC.

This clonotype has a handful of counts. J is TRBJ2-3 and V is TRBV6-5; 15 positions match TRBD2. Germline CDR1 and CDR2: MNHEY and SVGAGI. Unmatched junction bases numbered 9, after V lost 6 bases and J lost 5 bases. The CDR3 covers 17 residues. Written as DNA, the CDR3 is TGTGCCAGCAGCGCCTTAGTGGGACTAGCGGGAGGAGATACGCAGTATTTT. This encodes CASSALVGLAGGDTQYF.

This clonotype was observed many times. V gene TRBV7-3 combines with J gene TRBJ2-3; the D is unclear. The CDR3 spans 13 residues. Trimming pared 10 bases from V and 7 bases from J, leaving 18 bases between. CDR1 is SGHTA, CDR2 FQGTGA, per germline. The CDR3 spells CAKFAGFVNTQYF. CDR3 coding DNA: TGTGCCAAATTCGCCGGTTTCGTGAATACGCAGTATTTT. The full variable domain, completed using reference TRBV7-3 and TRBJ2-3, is GAGVSQTPSNKVTEKGKYVELRCDPISGHTALYWYRQSLGQGPEFLIYFQGTGAADDSGLPNDRFFAVRPEGSVSTLKIQRTERGDSAVYLCAKFAGFVNTQYFGPGTRLTVL.

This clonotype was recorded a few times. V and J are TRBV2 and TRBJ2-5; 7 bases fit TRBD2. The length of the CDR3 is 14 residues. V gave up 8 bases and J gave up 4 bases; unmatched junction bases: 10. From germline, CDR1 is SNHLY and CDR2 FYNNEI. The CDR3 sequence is CASWSRELTETQYF. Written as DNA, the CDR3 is TGTGCCAGCTGGTCGCGGGAGTTGACAGAGACCCAGTACTTC.

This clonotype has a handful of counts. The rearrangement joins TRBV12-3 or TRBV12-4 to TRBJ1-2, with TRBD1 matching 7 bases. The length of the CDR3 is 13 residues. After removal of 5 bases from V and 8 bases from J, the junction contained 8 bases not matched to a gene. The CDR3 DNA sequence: TGTGCCAGCAGTACCGACAGGGCTTACGGCTACACCTTC. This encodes CASSTDRAYGYTF.

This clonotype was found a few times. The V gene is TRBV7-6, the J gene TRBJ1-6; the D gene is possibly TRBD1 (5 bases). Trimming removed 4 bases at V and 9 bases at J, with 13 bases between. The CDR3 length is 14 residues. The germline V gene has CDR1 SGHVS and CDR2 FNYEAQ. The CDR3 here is CASSWRDFGSPLHF. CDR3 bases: TGTGCCAGCAGCTGGAGGGACTTCGGTTCACCCCTCCACTTT. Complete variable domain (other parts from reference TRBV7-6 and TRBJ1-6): GAGVSQSPRYKVTKRGQDVALRCDPISGHVSLYWYRQALGQGPEFLTYFNYEAQQDKSGLPNDRFSAERPEGSISTLTIQRTEQRDSAMYRCASSWRDFGSPLHFGNGTRLTVT.

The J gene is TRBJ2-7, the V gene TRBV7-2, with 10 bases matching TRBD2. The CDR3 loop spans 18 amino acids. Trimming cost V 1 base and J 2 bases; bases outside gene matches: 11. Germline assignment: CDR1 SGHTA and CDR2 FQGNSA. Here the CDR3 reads CASSLVPSGLAGAYEQYF. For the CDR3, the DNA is TGTGCCAGCAGCTTAGTTCCATCTGGTCTAGCGGGAGCCTACGAGCAGTACTTC.

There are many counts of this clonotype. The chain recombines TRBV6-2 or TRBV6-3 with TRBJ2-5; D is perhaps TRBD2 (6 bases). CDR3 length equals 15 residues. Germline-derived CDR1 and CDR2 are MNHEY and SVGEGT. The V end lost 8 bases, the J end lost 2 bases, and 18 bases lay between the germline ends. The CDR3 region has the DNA TGTGCCAGCCTAAAATTCGGGGGTCATCAAGAGACCCAGTACTTC. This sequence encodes CASLKFGGHQETQYF.

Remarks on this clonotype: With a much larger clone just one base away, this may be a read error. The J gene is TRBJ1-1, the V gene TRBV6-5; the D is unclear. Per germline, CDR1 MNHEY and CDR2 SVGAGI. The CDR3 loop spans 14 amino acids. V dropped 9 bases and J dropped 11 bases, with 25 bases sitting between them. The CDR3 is CARRTQAQLFRAFF. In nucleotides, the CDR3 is TGTGCCAGAAGAACCCAGGCGCAATTGTTTAGGGCTTTCTTT.

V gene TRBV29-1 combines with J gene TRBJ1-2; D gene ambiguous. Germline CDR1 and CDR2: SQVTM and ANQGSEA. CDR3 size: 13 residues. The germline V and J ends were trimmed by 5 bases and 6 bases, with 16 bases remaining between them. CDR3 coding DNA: TGCAGCGTTAGATCCACGGGGAAGAATGGCTACACCTTC. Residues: CSVRSTGKNGYTF.

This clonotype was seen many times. The CDR3 is CASSLGTAITYEQYF. CDR3 sequence (DNA): TGCGCCAGCAGCTTGGGCACAGCTATAACCTACGAGCAGTACTTC. The chain carries TRBV5-1 and TRBJ2-7; D not resolved. Trimming pared 0 bases from V and 2 bases from J, leaving 12 bases between. Germline CDR1 reads SGHRS; CDR2 reads YFSETQ. The CDR3 loop spans 15 amino acids.

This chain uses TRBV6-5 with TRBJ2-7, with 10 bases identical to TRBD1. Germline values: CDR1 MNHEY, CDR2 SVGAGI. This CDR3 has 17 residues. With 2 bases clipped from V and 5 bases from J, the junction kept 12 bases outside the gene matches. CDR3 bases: TGTGCCAGCAGTTACGCCTTAGGGGGACAGGGGAGGGACGAGCAGTACTTC. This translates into CASSYALGGQGRDEQYF.

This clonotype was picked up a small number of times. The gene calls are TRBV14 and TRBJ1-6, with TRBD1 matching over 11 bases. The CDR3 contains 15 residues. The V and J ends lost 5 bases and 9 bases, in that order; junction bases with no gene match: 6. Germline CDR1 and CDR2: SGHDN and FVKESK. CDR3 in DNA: TGTGCCAGCAGCTCTCCGGGACAGGGGGTTTCACCCCTCCACTTT. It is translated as CASSSPGQGVSPLHF.

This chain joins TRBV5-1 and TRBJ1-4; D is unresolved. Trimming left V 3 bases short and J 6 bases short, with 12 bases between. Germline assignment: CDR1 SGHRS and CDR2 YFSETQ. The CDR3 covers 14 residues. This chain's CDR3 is CASSSHWQDEKLFF. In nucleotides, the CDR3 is TGCGCCAGCAGCTCACACTGGCAGGATGAAAAACTGTTTTTT.

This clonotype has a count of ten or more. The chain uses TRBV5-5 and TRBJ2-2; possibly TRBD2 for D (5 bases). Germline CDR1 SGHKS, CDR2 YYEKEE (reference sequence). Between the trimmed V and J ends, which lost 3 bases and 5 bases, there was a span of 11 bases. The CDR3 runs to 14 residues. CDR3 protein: CASSSAAGTGELFF. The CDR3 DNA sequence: TGTGCCAGCAGCTCCGCTGCGGGTACCGGGGAGCTGTTTTTT. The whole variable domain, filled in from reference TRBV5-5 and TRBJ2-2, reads DAGVTQSPTHLIKTRGQQVTLRCSPISGHKSVSWYQQVLGQGPQFIFQYYEKEERGRGNFPDRFSARQFPNYSSELNVNALLLGDSALYLCASSSAAGTGELFFGEGSRLTVL.

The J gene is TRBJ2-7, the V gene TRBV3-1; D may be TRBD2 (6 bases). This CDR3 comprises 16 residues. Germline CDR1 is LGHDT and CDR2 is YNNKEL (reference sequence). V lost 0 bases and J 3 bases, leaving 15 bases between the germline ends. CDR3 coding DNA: TGTGCCAGCAGCCAAGAGCCTGGTCGGCGGGGCTACGAGCAGTACTTC. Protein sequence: CASSQEPGRRGYEQYF.

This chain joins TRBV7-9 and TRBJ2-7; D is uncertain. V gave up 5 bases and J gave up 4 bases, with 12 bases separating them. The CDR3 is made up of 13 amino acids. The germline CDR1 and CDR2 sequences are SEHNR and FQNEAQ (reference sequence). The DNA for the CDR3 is TGTGCCAGCAGCCCGGGCCTTGAATACGAGCAGTACTTC. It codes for CASSPGLEYEQYF.

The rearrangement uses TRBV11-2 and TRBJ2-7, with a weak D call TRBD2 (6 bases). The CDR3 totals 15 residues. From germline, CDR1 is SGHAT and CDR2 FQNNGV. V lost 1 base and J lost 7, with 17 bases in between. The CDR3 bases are TGTGCCAGCAGCTTAGCATGGGGTGCGGGAACGGAGCAGTACTTC. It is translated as CASSLAWGAGTEQYF.

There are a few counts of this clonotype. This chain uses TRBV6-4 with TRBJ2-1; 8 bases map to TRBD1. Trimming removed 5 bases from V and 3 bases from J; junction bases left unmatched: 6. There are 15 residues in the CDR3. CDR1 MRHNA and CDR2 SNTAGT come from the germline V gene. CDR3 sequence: CASSPGQGFYNEQFF. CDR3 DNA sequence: TGTGCCAGCAGTCCTGGACAGGGCTTCTACAATGAGCAGTTCTTC.

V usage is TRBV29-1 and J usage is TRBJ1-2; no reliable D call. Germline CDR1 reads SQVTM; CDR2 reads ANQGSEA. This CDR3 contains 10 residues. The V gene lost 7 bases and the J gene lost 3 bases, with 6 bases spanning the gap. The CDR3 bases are TGCAGCGGCGGGGACTATGGCTACACCTTC. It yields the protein CSGGDYGYTF.

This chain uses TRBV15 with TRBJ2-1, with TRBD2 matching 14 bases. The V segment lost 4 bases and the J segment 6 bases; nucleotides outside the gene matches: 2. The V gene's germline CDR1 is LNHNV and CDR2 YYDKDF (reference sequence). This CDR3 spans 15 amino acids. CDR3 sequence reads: CATSTGTSGSNEQFF. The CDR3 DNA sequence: TGTGCCACCAGCACCGGGACTAGCGGGAGCAATGAGCAGTTCTTC.

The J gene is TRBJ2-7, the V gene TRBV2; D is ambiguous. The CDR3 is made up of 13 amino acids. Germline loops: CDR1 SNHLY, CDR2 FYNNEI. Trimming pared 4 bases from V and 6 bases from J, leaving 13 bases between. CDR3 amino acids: CASSGEARVEQYF. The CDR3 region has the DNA TGTGCCAGCAGTGGCGAAGCTCGGGTCGAGCAGTACTTC.

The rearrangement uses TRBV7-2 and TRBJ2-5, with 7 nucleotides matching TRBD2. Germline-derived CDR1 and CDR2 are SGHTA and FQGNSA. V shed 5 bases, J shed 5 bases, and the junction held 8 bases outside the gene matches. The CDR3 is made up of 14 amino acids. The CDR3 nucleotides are TGTGCCAGCAGCGCCAGCGGAGCGGGGGAGACCCAGTACTTC. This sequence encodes CASSASGAGETQYF.

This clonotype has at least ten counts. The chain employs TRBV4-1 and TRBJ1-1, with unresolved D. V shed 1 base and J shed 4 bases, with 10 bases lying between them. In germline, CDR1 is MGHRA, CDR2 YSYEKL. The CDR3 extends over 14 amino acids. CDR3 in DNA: TGCGCCAGCAGCCAAGTGGGAGGTAGCACTGAAGCTTTCTTT. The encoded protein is CASSQVGGSTEAFF.

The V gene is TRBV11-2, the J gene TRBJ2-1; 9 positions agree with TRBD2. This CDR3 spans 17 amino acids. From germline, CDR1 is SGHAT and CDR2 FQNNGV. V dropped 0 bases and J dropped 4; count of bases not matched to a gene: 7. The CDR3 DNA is TGTGCCAGCAGCTTAGATCGGGCGGGAGGGCTGTACAATGAGCAGTTCTTC. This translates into CASSLDRAGGLYNEQFF.

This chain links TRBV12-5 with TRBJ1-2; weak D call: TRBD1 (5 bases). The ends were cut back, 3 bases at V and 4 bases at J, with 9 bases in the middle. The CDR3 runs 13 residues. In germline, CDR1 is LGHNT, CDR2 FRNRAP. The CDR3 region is CASGLSGGYGYTF. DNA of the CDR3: TGTGCTAGTGGTTTATCCGGGGGCTATGGCTACACCTTC. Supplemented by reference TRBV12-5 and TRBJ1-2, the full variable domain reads DARVTQTPRHKVTEMGQEVTMRCQPILGHNTVFWYRQTMMQGLELLAYFRNRAPLDDSGMPKDRFSAEMPDATLATLKIQPSEPRDSAVYFCASGLSGGYGYTFGSGTRLTVV.

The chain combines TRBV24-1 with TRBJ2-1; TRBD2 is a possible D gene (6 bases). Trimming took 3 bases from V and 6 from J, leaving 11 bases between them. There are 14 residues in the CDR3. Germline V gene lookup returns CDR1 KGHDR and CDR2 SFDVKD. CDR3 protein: CATSDPGLLNEQFF. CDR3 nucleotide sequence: TGTGCCACCAGTGATCCGGGACTCCTCAATGAGCAGTTCTTC.

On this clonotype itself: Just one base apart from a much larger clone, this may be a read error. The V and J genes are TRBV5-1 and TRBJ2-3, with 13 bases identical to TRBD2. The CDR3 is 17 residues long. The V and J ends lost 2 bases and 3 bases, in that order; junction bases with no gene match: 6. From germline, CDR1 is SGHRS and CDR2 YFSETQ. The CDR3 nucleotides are TGCGCCAGCAGCTTCACCACTAGCGGGGGGGGGACAGATACGCAGTATTTT. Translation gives CASSFTTSGGGTDTQYF.

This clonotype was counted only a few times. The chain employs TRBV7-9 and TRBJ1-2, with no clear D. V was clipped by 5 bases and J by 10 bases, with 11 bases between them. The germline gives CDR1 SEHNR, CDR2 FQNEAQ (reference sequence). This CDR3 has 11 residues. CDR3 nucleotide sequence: TGTGCCAGCAGCCCTTCTATTGACTACACCTTC. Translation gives CASSPSIDYTF.

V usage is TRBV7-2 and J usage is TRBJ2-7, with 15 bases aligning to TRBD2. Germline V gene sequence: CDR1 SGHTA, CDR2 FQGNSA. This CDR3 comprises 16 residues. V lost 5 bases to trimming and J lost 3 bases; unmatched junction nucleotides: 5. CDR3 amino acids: CASSVPGLAGGYEQYF. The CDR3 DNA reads TGTGCCAGCAGCGTGCCGGGACTAGCGGGAGGCTACGAGCAGTACTTC. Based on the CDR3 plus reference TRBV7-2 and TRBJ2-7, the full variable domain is GAGVSQSPSNKVTEKGKDVELRCDPISGHTALYWYRQSLGQGLEFLIYFQGNSAPDKSGLPSDRFSAERTGGSVSTLTIQRTQQEDSAVYLCASSVPGLAGGYEQYFGPGTRLTVT.

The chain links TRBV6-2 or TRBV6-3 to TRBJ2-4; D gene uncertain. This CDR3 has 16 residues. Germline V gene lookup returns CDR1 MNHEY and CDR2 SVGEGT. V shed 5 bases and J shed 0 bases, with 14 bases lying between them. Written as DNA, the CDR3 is TGTGCCAGCAGTAAGGACCTGGACCTAGCCAAAAACATTCAGTACTTC. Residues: CASSKDLDLAKNIQYF.